These T cell receptor beta chains were read from a single sample in a study of blood T cells in healthy people across ages. TCRdb fed the 5' RACE reads into MiXCR, producing one record per CDR3 protein. Among approximately 1,700,000 distinct CDR3 sequences, around 42% were seen once, and the ten largest hold more than 20%. The sample was blood. These receptors originate from a human donor in good health. Both conserved end residues are part of each CDR3. D genes are given only for firm matches. Size is omitted from some rows. Given values are once, few, many or a class for expanded clones.

j_gene: TRBJ2-4; d_gene: -; v_gene: TRBV28; abundance: few; len: 15; CDR3nt: TGTGCCACCAACCTCCAATCGGGGTCTTTTAACATTCAGTACTTC; CDR3aa: CATNLQSGSFNIQYF
j_gene: TRBJ2-7; d_gene: -; v_gene: TRBV6-2/TRBV6-3; abundance: -; len: 15; CDR3nt: TGTGCCAGCAGTTACGGCCCGGGGGCGTCTTACGAGCAGTACTTC; CDR3aa: CASSYGPGASYEQYF
j_gene: TRBJ2-5; d_gene: TRBD2; v_gene: TRBV28; abundance: -; len: 14; CDR3nt: TGTGCCAGCACGCTGACTAGCGGACAAGAGACCCAGTACTTC; CDR3aa: CASTLTSGQETQYF
j_gene: TRBJ2-7; d_gene: -; v_gene: TRBV9; abundance: -; len: 16; CDR3nt: TGTGCCAGCAGCGCCTTCCCCGGGACCCATTCCGACGAGCAGTACTTC; CDR3aa: CASSAFPGTHSDEQYF
j_gene: TRBJ1-4; d_gene: -; v_gene: TRBV21-1; abundance: -; len: 14; CDR3nt: TGTGCCAGCAGGTTTGGCGTCCTTAATGAAAAACTGTTTTTT; CDR3aa: CASRFGVLNEKLFF
j_gene: TRBJ2-1; d_gene: TRBD2; v_gene: TRBV4-2; abundance: few; len: 16; CDR3nt: TGTGCCAGCAGCCAAGGCGTAGCGGGGGGCCACAATGAGCAGTTCTTC; CDR3aa: CASSQGVAGGHNEQFF
j_gene: TRBJ1-6; d_gene: TRBD1; v_gene: TRBV20-1; abundance: -; len: 16; CDR3nt: TGCAGTGCTATAGGGACAGCGGGGTCCTATAATTCACCCCTCCACTTT; CDR3aa: CSAIGTAGSYNSPLHF
j_gene: TRBJ1-2; d_gene: TRBD1; v_gene: TRBV28; abundance: -; len: 18; CDR3nt: TGTGCCAGCAGTCTATCCTATCCAACGGGACAGCCCAGGGATGGCTACACCTTC; CDR3aa: CASSLSYPTGQPRDGYTF
j_gene: TRBJ2-7; d_gene: -; v_gene: TRBV2; abundance: -; len: 15; CDR3nt: TGTGCCATATCCTCCCCCGGGGCACTGACCTACGAGCAGTACTTC; CDR3aa: CAISSPGALTYEQYF
j_gene: TRBJ2-7; d_gene: TRBD2; v_gene: TRBV5-1; abundance: -; len: 14; CDR3nt: TGCGCCAGCAGCTCTACCCGGGGGGGCTACGAGCAGTACTTC; CDR3aa: CASSSTRGGYEQYF
j_gene: TRBJ2-3; d_gene: TRBD2; v_gene: TRBV20-1; abundance: -; len: 17; CDR3nt: TGCAGTGTCAAAAGCGGGGGGGCCTCTGGGTCCACAGATACGCAGTATTTT; CDR3aa: CSVKSGGASGSTDTQYF
j_gene: TRBJ1-2; d_gene: -; v_gene: TRBV15; abundance: -; len: 13; CDR3nt: TGTGCCACCAGCAGAGGAGCCAGGTACGGCTACACCTTC; CDR3aa: CATSRGARYGYTF
j_gene: TRBJ1-5; d_gene: -; v_gene: TRBV24-1; abundance: -; len: 14; CDR3nt: TGTGCCACCAGTGGGACAGATAGCAATCAGCCCCAGCATTTT; CDR3aa: CATSGTDSNQPQHF
j_gene: TRBJ2-7; d_gene: TRBD1; v_gene: TRBV6-2/TRBV6-3; abundance: few; len: 14; CDR3nt: TGTGCCAGCAAGGCGTGGGACAGAACCTACGAGCAGTACTTC; CDR3aa: CASKAWDRTYEQYF
j_gene: TRBJ1-2; d_gene: TRBD1; v_gene: TRBV29-1; abundance: few; len: 15; CDR3nt: TGCAGCGTTGAAGACCCCGGGACAGGGCTCTATGGCTACACCTTC; CDR3aa: CSVEDPGTGLYGYTF
j_gene: TRBJ1-1; d_gene: TRBD1; v_gene: TRBV27; abundance: -; len: 12; CDR3nt: TGTGCCAGCAGGGACAGGGGGGGTGAAGCTTTCTTT; CDR3aa: CASRDRGGEAFF
j_gene: TRBJ1-2; d_gene: TRBD1; v_gene: TRBV7-2; abundance: -; len: 15; CDR3nt: TGTGCCAGCAGCCTCGGACAGGGGGACAGCTATGGCTACACCTTC; CDR3aa: CASSLGQGDSYGYTF
j_gene: TRBJ1-1; d_gene: -; v_gene: TRBV5-1; abundance: -; len: 16; CDR3nt: TGCGCCAGCAGCAAAGATCCGGGACAAATGAACACTGAAGCTTTCTTT; CDR3aa: CASSKDPGQMNTEAFF
j_gene: TRBJ2-2; d_gene: -; v_gene: TRBV12-3/TRBV12-4; abundance: -; len: 15; CDR3nt: TGTGCCAGCAGCCACGGGACACCGAACACCGGGGAGCTGTTTTTT; CDR3aa: CASSHGTPNTGELFF
j_gene: TRBJ2-7; d_gene: -; v_gene: TRBV5-1; abundance: few; len: 14; CDR3nt: TGCGCCAGCAGCTTTCAGGGGTCCCACTACGAGCAGTACTTC; CDR3aa: CASSFQGSHYEQYF
j_gene: TRBJ2-5; d_gene: -; v_gene: TRBV12-3/TRBV12-4; abundance: few; len: 16; CDR3nt: TGTGCCAGCAACCTAGGGGGGGCCCAACTCTCCTACGGGCAGTACTTC; CDR3aa: CASNLGGAQLSYGQYF
j_gene: TRBJ2-3; d_gene: -; v_gene: TRBV6-1; abundance: -; len: 16; CDR3nt: TGTGCCAGCACTCCCGGGAGATACTCTAGCACAGATACGCAGTATTTT; CDR3aa: CASTPGRYSSTDTQYF
j_gene: TRBJ1-6; d_gene: TRBD1; v_gene: TRBV5-1; abundance: -; len: 16; CDR3nt: TGCGCCAGCAGCTTGCAAGGGGGCGGTCAATTTTCACCCCTCCACTTT; CDR3aa: CASSLQGGGQFSPLHF
j_gene: TRBJ2-1; d_gene: -; v_gene: TRBV12-3/TRBV12-4; abundance: -; len: 15; CDR3nt: TGTGCCAGCAGCCCCCGGGAGCAAACCTACAATGAGCAGTTCTTC; CDR3aa: CASSPREQTYNEQFF
j_gene: TRBJ1-5; d_gene: -; v_gene: TRBV29-1; abundance: -; len: 13; CDR3nt: TGCAGCGCCGTAGACAGGCTCGGGCAGCCCCAGCATTTT; CDR3aa: CSAVDRLGQPQHF
j_gene: TRBJ1-2; d_gene: -; v_gene: TRBV7-2; abundance: few; len: 13; CDR3nt: TGTGCCAGCAGTTTTAATCTAAACGGTGGCTACACCTTC; CDR3aa: CASSFNLNGGYTF
j_gene: TRBJ1-6; d_gene: TRBD1; v_gene: TRBV7-2; abundance: -; len: 18; CDR3nt: TGTGCCGGCAGCTTATCCGGGACAGTGAGCTGGGTTAATTCACCCCTCCACTTT; CDR3aa: CAGSLSGTVSWVNSPLHF
j_gene: TRBJ2-1; d_gene: -; v_gene: TRBV2; abundance: -; len: 15; CDR3nt: TGTGCCAGCAGGCCGACTAGCAGGGGATACAATGAGCAGTTCTTC; CDR3aa: CASRPTSRGYNEQFF
j_gene: TRBJ2-2; d_gene: -; v_gene: TRBV7-6; abundance: few; len: 14; CDR3nt: TGTGCCAGCAGCTCCGGGACTTTCACCGGGGAGCTGTTTTTT; CDR3aa: CASSSGTFTGELFF
j_gene: TRBJ1-6; d_gene: -; v_gene: TRBV20-1; abundance: few; len: 14; CDR3nt: TGCAGTGCTAGAGGTCAGGGTGTGGATTCACCCCTCCACTTT; CDR3aa: CSARGQGVDSPLHF
j_gene: TRBJ1-5; d_gene: -; v_gene: TRBV19; abundance: -; len: 15; CDR3nt: TGTGCCAGTAGTACCCTGACAGGTGCCAATCAGCCCCAGCATTTT; CDR3aa: CASSTLTGANQPQHF
j_gene: TRBJ2-6; d_gene: -; v_gene: TRBV27; abundance: few; len: 16; CDR3nt: TGTGCCAGCAGTCCAGGACATTACTCTGGGGCCAACGTCCTGACTTTC; CDR3aa: CASSPGHYSGANVLTF
j_gene: TRBJ2-7; d_gene: -; v_gene: TRBV10-3; abundance: few; len: 17; CDR3nt: TGTGCCATCAGTGAGTCGGGCATTATGGGAGAATCCGCCGAGCAGTACTTC; CDR3aa: CAISESGIMGESAEQYF